This TCR beta chain was sequenced during a study of blood T cell repertoires in COVID-19 (dated by TCRdb to the early 2020s). Turning to the overall study: Samples from collaborators originated in the United States, Italy and Spain and spanned both the acute and convalescent phases of COVID-19. The material from the prospective study consisted of cDNA or gDNA derived from T cells, B-cell-depleted T cells, or PBMCs. Deeply sampled blood TCRbeta repertoires from subjects exposed to, actively infected with, or recovered from COVID-19 were included in the dataset. The repertoires were released in a freely available public database intended as a resource for research on the immune response to SARS-CoV-2. Samples were obtained from the ongoing ImmuneRACE study (first 160 participants) and from over a thousand subjects provided by 6 global collaborators. The sample metadata nearly always contained a de-identified subject ID, COVID-19 status, age in years and sex. Where available, HLA class I and class II types were obtained from metadata supplied by the sample provider rather than from assay-based typing. The paper's findings and limits, for the study overall: Clinical and demographic metadata were provided uncurated, with the amount varying by source and participant.

TCRbeta CDR3 regions were amplified from genomic DNA by means of the immunoSEQ Assay, a bias-controlled multiplex PCR. The authors' analysis ran thus. The number of nucleated cells in each sample was estimated from the amplification of reference gene primers within the assay. Sequence reads were collapsed and filtered to measure the absolute abundance of every unique TCRbeta CDR3 rearrangement. For each sample, productive Simpson clonality was calculated as the square root of Simpson's diversity index over productive rearrangements. TCRdb took over this immuneACCESS table, retaining in-frame rearrangements with V and J assigned. Such tables are incomplete; in checked studies, under half of the missing clones stem from an unresolved V gene, and the remainder is unexplained. Clone size and the V and J calls come from that table; the DNA yielded D and trimming. The sample table records 210,000 or so clones; about 77% of these occur just once. 2.5% to 3% of the sample is held by the ten biggest clonotypes.

Collaborating institutions collected whole blood in K2EDTA tubes following their own protocols. Collaborator samples were shipped for TCRbeta analysis as frozen whole blood, isolated PBMCs, or DNA extracted from either sample type. In regard to this clone: Its antigen remains undetermined. No base qualities exist here, and no much larger clone lies one base off it.

The germline V gene (reference sequence) sets CDR1 to DFQATT and CDR2 to SNEGSKA. The CDR3 contains 11 residues, cysteine and phenylalanine counted. Here the CDR3 DNA is all that survives: 33 bases in frame from base 1. Here the chain combines TRBV20-1 and TRBJ2-7, and TRBD1 may be the D gene, going by 5 matching bases. This receptor was obtained from a woman of 80 years or more with active or convalescent COVID-19. Sequenced input: peripheral blood. The CDR3 region has the sequence CNANSGHEQYF. The bases are TGCAATGCCAACTCAGGGCACGAGCAGTACTTC.